This TCR beta chain emerged from a study of T cells in Graves' hyperthyroidism and ophthalmopathy. This clonotype has a count of ten or more. Antigen specificity is unknown. Amplified TCR beta CDR3 regions derived from RNA transcripts. HTBI primers were used for first-round RT-PCR of the TCR CDR3. Each CDR3 protein gets one entry after TCRdb re-called the multiplex PCR reads with MiXCR. The sample carries roughly 600,000 distinct CDR3 sequences, roughly 15% recorded once. PBMCs were collected from a roughly 10 ml volume of fresh peripheral blood. Study-level results: Blood also carried most thyroid clonotypes expanded above 0.001.

The source is a woman aged 45-60 years with Graves' ophthalmopathy. Sequenced input: blood.

The CDR3: CATTAESYTEAFF. In DNA, the CDR3 is TGTGCCACCACCGCAGAAAGTTACACTGAAGCTTTCTTT. The V gene is TRBV28, the J gene TRBJ1-1; the D is unclear. The V end lost 10 bases, the J end lost 3 bases, and 15 bases lay between the germline ends. From germline, CDR1 is MDHEN and CDR2 SYDVKM. This CDR3 is 13 amino acids long.